A selection of T cell receptor beta chains follows, all from one sample in a study of blood T cell repertoires in COVID-19. Here immunoSEQ multiplex PCR was the method, and the copy in TCRdb shows in-frame clones only, minus some. The data show 250,000 to 400,000 clones, approximately 90% seen once. Source material: peripheral blood. The receptors derive from a woman in her 30s with COVID-19, enrolled during active disease. Both conserved end residues are part of each CDR3. D genes are given only for firm matches. Where a row states a size, it is once, few, many or the class of an expanded clone; other rows omit it.

v_gene,d_gene,j_gene,abundance,CDR3aa,CDR3nt
TRBV7-9,.,TRBJ1-1,.,CASSSQTGSVAFF,TGTGCCAGCAGCTCTCAGACCGGGAGCGTGGCTTTCTTT
TRBV28,TRBD2,TRBJ2-4,.,CASSSAGTSGKNIQYF,TGTGCCAGCAGTTCTGCCGGGACTAGCGGAAAAAACATTCAGTACTTC
TRBV11-2,.,TRBJ2-3,.,CASSPEPTDTQYF,TGTGCCAGCAGCCCGGAGCCCACAGATACGCAGTATTTT
TRBV7-6,.,TRBJ2-1,.,CASSLGRARGNEQFF,TGTGCCAGCAGCTTAGGGCGGGCCCGAGGGAATGAGCAGTTCTTC
TRBV2,TRBD1,TRBJ1-4,.,CASRLTGLGNEKLFF,TGTGCCAGCAGATTGACAGGGTTAGGGAATGAAAAACTGTTTTTT
TRBV3-1/TRBV3-2,.,TRBJ1-1,.,CASSQVASAEAFF,TGTGCCAGCAGCCAAGTGGCCTCTGCTGAAGCTTTCTTT
TRBV18,TRBD2,TRBJ2-1,.,CASSSPGLAIWNEQFF,TGTGCCAGCTCGTCTCCGGGACTAGCCATTTGGAATGAGCAGTTCTTC
TRBV7-2,TRBD2,TRBJ2-7,.,CASSSPLGGSSYEQYF,TGTGCCAGCAGCTCCCCCCTGGGGGGGAGCTCCTACGAGCAGTACTTC
TRBV13,.,TRBJ2-1,once,CASSPRPEWEYNEQFF,TGTGCCAGCAGCCCCAGGCCGGAGTGGGAGTACAATGAGCAGTTCTTC
TRBV27,TRBD1,TRBJ1-2,few,CASSLTGDYGYTF,TGTGCCAGCAGTTTAACAGGGGACTATGGCTACACCTTC
TRBV19,.,TRBJ1-1,.,CASNRLEPGPAFF,TGTGCCAGTAATAGACTCGAGCCCGGCCCAGCTTTCTTT
TRBV19,.,TRBJ1-2,.,CASSIKGLSGYTF,TGTGCCAGTAGTATCAAGGGGCTTTCTGGCTACACCTTC
TRBV18,TRBD2,TRBJ2-1,.,CAARGGDNEQFF,TGTGCCGCTCGCGGGGGTGACAATGAGCAGTTCTTC
TRBV28,.,TRBJ1-5,.,CASSLGRNQPQHF,TGTGCCAGCAGTTTAGGCAGAAATCAGCCCCAGCATTTT
TRBV5-1,.,TRBJ2-1,once,CASSLGDSRRSSYNEQFF,TGCGCCAGCAGCTTGGGCGACAGTCGGCGGAGCTCCTACAATGAGCAGTTCTTC
TRBV3-1/TRBV3-2,TRBD1,TRBJ1-5,.,CASSLTGDQPQHF,TGTGCCAGCAGCCTTACAGGGGATCAGCCCCAGCATTTT
TRBV3-1/TRBV3-2,.,TRBJ1-2,.,CASSQSHGYTF,TGTGCCAGCAGCCAAAGCCATGGCTACACCTTC
TRBV27,.,TRBJ2-7,.,CASSLGGEQYF,TGTGCCAGCAGTTTAGGAGGTGAGCAGTACTTC
TRBV5-4,TRBD1,TRBJ2-3,once,CASSPGGSGDTQYF,TGTGCCAGCAGCCCAGGGGGTTCCGGTGATACGCAGTATTTT
TRBV25-1,TRBD2,TRBJ2-5,.,CASSVSGLAGGKETQYF,TGTGCCAGCAGTGTCTCGGGACTAGCGGGGGGGAAGGAGACCCAGTACTTC
TRBV7-6,.,TRBJ2-5,.,CASSSPTVLRTQYF,TGTGCCAGCAGCTCTCCGACAGTCCTCAGGACCCAGTACTTC
TRBV4-2,.,TRBJ2-2,.,CASSVGASTGELFF,TGTGCCAGCAGCGTAGGGGCCAGCACCGGGGAGCTGTTTTTT
TRBV4-2,.,TRBJ2-5,.,CASSQDGTRTYQETQYF,TGTGCCAGCAGCCAAGATGGTACTAGGACCTACCAAGAGACCCAGTACTTC
TRBV11-2,TRBD1,TRBJ1-2,few,CASSLNRGYGYTF,TGTGCCAGCAGCTTAAACAGGGGCTATGGCTACACCTTC
TRBV9,TRBD1,TRBJ1-5,.,CASSVGPGGQPQHF,TGTGCCAGCAGCGTAGGTCCAGGGGGCCAGCCCCAGCATTTT
TRBV28,.,TRBJ1-1,.,CASTRGGTEAFF,TGTGCCAGCACAAGGGGGGGCACTGAAGCTTTCTTT
TRBV12-3/TRBV12-4,TRBD1,TRBJ1-1,.,CASSLQGGSEAFF,TGTGCCAGCAGTTTACAGGGGGGCTCTGAAGCTTTCTTT
TRBV4-2,.,TRBJ2-1,.,CASSQTPDIYNEQFF,TGTGCCAGCAGCCAAACCCCGGACATTTACAATGAGCAGTTCTTC
TRBV4-2,.,TRBJ2-7,.,CASSQTGSYEQYF,TGTGCCAGCAGCCAAACAGGATCCTACGAGCAGTACTTC
TRBV13,TRBD2,TRBJ2-3,once,CASSLVPRLTSGGATDTQYF,TGTGCCAGCAGCTTAGTCCCCCGCTTAACTAGCGGGGGGGCCACAGATACGCAGTATTTT
TRBV12-3/TRBV12-4,.,TRBJ1-1,.,CASSLRGNTEAFF,TGTGCCAGCAGTTTACGGGGGAACACTGAAGCTTTCTTT
TRBV29-1,TRBD2,TRBJ2-1,.,CSVETASGGAYNEQFF,TGCAGCGTTGAAACGGCTAGCGGGGGGGCCTACAATGAGCAGTTCTTC
TRBV4-3,.,TRBJ2-7,.,CASSRGQSYEQYF,TGCGCCAGCAGCCGAGGACAGTCCTACGAGCAGTACTTC
TRBV7-2,.,TRBJ2-3,.,CASSYRAGSTDTQYF,TGTGCCAGCAGCTACCGAGCGGGCAGCACAGATACGCAGTATTTT
TRBV4-1,.,TRBJ1-1,.,CASSQTAMNTEAFF,TGCGCCAGCAGCCAAACAGCCATGAACACTGAAGCTTTCTTT
TRBV7-9,.,TRBJ2-7,many,CASSLGRGRGQYEQYF,TGTGCCAGCAGCTTAGGGAGAGGCAGGGGTCAATACGAGCAGTACTTC
TRBV6-5,.,TRBJ1-5,.,CASSFSGSNQPQHF,TGTGCCAGCAGTTTTTCCGGGAGCAATCAGCCCCAGCATTTT
TRBV5-6,.,TRBJ1-5,.,CASSLGQAWNSNQPQHF,TGTGCCAGCAGCTTGGGACAGGCCTGGAATAGCAATCAGCCCCAGCATTTT
TRBV29-1,.,TRBJ2-3,.,CSPRVRGTDTQYF,TGCAGCCCTCGTGTCCGAGGCACAGATACGCAGTATTTT
TRBV2,.,TRBJ2-4,few,CASSLEGGPHIQYF,TGTGCCAGCAGTCTGGAGGGGGGGCCCCACATTCAGTACTTC